Each of the 31 T cell receptor beta chains below was sequenced from the same sample in a study of radiation and T cells in renal cell carcinoma. The protocol was immunoSEQ multiplex PCR, while the TCRdb copy is restricted to in-frame clones and leaves out a portion. The table has about 23,000 clones, around half seen once. The treatment: treatment-naive control, cytoreductive nephrectomy. The source was tumor tissue, collected from a patient whose treatment was nephrectomy without radiotherapy. These receptors were collected from a human donor with renal cell carcinoma.

This chain's CDR3 is CASSLVLSSSSYNEQFF. CDR3 coding DNA: TGTGCCAGCAGCTTAGTGTTGAGCAGTAGCTCCTACAATGAGCAGTTCTTC. The chain has TRBV7-2 and TRBJ2-1; D is ambiguous. This CDR3 spans 17 amino acids. V was cut by 1 base and J by 0 bases, with 13 bases left in between. The germline V gene has CDR1 SGHTA and CDR2 FQGNSA.

This clone occurred a few times. The chain is built from TRBV19 and TRBJ1-5, with D possibly being TRBD1 (6 bases). Germline assignment: CDR1 LNHDA and CDR2 SQIVND (reference sequence). CDR3 length: 18 amino acids. The V end was cut by 3 bases, the J end by 6 bases, with 24 bases between. The CDR3 sequence: CASSILPSQGRGSQPQHF. The DNA of the CDR3 is TGTGCCAGTAGTATCCTCCCATCCCAGGGGCGCGGGAGTCAGCCCCAGCATTTT.

The chain links TRBV5-4 to TRBJ2-1; 9 nucleotides align to TRBD2. In germline, CDR1 is SGHNT, CDR2 YYREEE (reference sequence). CDR3 length equals 15 residues. J was trimmed by 6 bases and V by 2 bases; bases with no gene match: 6. CDR3 amino acids: CASSFGASGANEQFF. CDR3 DNA: TGTGCCAGCAGCTTCGGGGCTAGCGGGGCCAATGAGCAGTTCTTC.

The chain links TRBV27 to TRBJ1-5; D might be TRBD1 (6 bases). The V end lost 1 base, the J end lost 5 bases, and 9 bases lay between the germline ends. Germline-derived CDR1 and CDR2 are MNHEY and SMNVEV (reference sequence). This CDR3 spans 14 amino acids. CDR3 nucleotide sequence: TGTGCCAGCAGTTTATTGGGGGCCGATCAGCCCCAGCATTTT. Its translation: CASSLLGADQPQHF.

This clone came up once. The chain recombines TRBV9 with TRBJ2-1, with unresolved D. The germline V gene has CDR1 SGDLS and CDR2 YYNGEE. This CDR3 has 17 residues. Deletions cut 1 base from V and 3 bases from J, with 17 bases between. In DNA, the CDR3 is TGTGCCAGCAGCGTATTTGAGGCCCGAATTCACTACAATGAGCAGTTCTTC. It codes for CASSVFEARIHYNEQFF.

The chain uses TRBV5-6 and TRBJ2-7; D is perhaps TRBD2 (7 bases). V gave up 4 bases and J gave up 2 bases, with 16 bases separating them. The CDR3 runs to 15 residues. Germline values: CDR1 SGHDT, CDR2 YYEEEE. CDR3 bases: TGTGCCAGCAGCCCACTAGGGGGGGGGCCCTACGAGCAGTACTTC. Translating gives CASSPLGGGPYEQYF.

The rearrangement links TRBV10-1 to TRBJ1-6; unclear D gene. Germline CDR1 reads WNHNN; CDR2 reads SYGVQD (reference sequence). The CDR3 consists of 15 residues. V was trimmed by 3 bases and J by 10 bases, leaving 16 bases between them. This chain's CDR3 is CASSEPFFGYSPLHF. The CDR3 bases are TGCGCCAGCAGTGAACCCTTTTTTGGTTACTCACCCCTCCACTTT.

This sequence joins TRBV2 and TRBJ1-2; 8 bases are a match to TRBD1. From germline, CDR1 is SNHLY and CDR2 FYNNEI. The V and J ends lost 6 bases and 1 base, in that order; junction bases with no gene match: 13. This CDR3 has 17 residues. The CDR3 spells CASSHGQGLRVNYGYTF. CDR3 nucleotides: TGTGCCAGCAGCCACGGACAGGGTTTAAGAGTTAACTATGGCTACACCTTC.

There are a few counts of this clone. This CDR3 is also generated by other DNA sequences in the sample. This chain joins TRBV6-1 and TRBJ2-1; 7 nucleotides match TRBD1. The V and J ends lost 3 bases and 3 bases, in that order; junction bases with no gene match: 5. The CDR3 is 15 amino acids. Germline CDR1 reads MNHNS; CDR2 reads SASEGT. The CDR3 region has the DNA TGTGCCAGCAGTGAGGAGGACAGGAGCTACAATGAGCAGTTCTTC. Translation: CASSEEDRSYNEQFF.

The chain employs TRBV7-6 and TRBJ2-1; 9 bases align to TRBD2. The trim removed 2 bases at V and 7 bases at J, leaving 12 bases unmatched. Germline values: CDR1 SGHVS, CDR2 FNYEAQ. The CDR3 loop spans 17 amino acids. The CDR3 bases are TGTGCCAGCAGCTTACCTCGGGCGGGGGGGCCAAGGAATGAGCAGTTCTTC. It translates to CASSLPRAGGPRNEQFF.

V usage is TRBV5-1 and J usage is TRBJ2-7, with D tentatively TRBD1 (5 bases). V was cut by 0 bases and J by 4 bases, with 20 bases left in between. The CDR3 has 17 amino acids. CDR1 is SGHRS and CDR2 is YFSETQ in the germline V gene. Here the CDR3 reads CASSLDDWEGELYEQYF. CDR3 nucleotides: TGCGCCAGCAGCTTGGATGATTGGGAAGGGGAACTTTACGAGCAGTACTTC.

The rearrangement links TRBV5-6 to TRBJ2-7, with 7 bases lining up with TRBD1. V was pared by 1 base and J by 0 bases, with 10 bases of the junction left unmatched. Germline CDR1 SGHDT, CDR2 YYEEEE. The CDR3 spans 17 residues. The CDR3 DNA reads TGTGCCAGCAGCTTGTATGGGGTAGGGGGCAACTCCTACGAGCAGTACTTC. This gives the protein CASSLYGVGGNSYEQYF.

This chain uses TRBV20-1 with TRBJ2-1, with D maybe TRBD2 (5 bases). The CDR3 covers 10 residues. The V gene lost 8 bases and the J gene lost 5 bases, with 7 bases spanning the gap. Germline-derived CDR1 and CDR2 are DFQATT and SNEGSKA (reference sequence). CDR3 sequence reads: CSLADNEQFF. CDR3 DNA sequence: TGCAGTCTAGCCGACAATGAGCAGTTCTTC.

This clone occurred a few times. The chain links TRBV30 to TRBJ2-5; 7 bases line up with TRBD1. Germline values: CDR1 GTSNPN, CDR2 SVGIG (reference sequence). The junction had 5 bases not matched to a gene; V was cut back by 2 bases and J by 5 bases. The length of the CDR3 is 13 residues. DNA for the CDR3: TGTGCCTGGAGTAGTGACAGGGCGGAGACCCAGTACTTC. Translation gives CAWSSDRAETQYF.

The rearrangement uses TRBV30 and TRBJ1-6; 9 bases are a match to TRBD1. J gave up 6 bases and V 1 base, and 7 bases lay outside the gene matches. This CDR3 spans 16 amino acids. Per the germline V gene, CDR1 is GTSNPN and CDR2 is SVGIG (reference sequence). The CDR3 nucleotides read TGTGCCTGGAGTGGGACGCGGGGACAGGGTAATTCACCCCTCCACTTT. Protein product: CAWSGTRGQGNSPLHF.

A few counts support this clone. This chain uses TRBV4-3 with TRBJ1-5; D not resolved. There are 15 residues in the CDR3. CDR1 is LGHNA and CDR2 is YSLEER in the germline V gene. V lost 1 base to trimming and J lost 7 bases, with 14 bases between them. The CDR3 region has the DNA TGCGCCAGCAGCCAAGTCCGGGAAGGCGGACAGCCCCAGCATTTT. It translates to CASSQVREGGQPQHF.

In its sample, this clone is medium-sized. The V gene is TRBV30, the J gene TRBJ1-6; D remains unclear. Germline V gene data show CDR1 as GTSNPN and CDR2 as SVGIG (reference sequence). CDR3 length: 14 amino acids. V was pared by 4 bases and J by 7 bases, with 14 bases between. Written as DNA, the CDR3 is TGTGCCTGGAACCCCTTAGGAGTGAATTCACCCCTCCACTTT. Amino acids: CAWNPLGVNSPLHF.

This chain connects TRBV30 to TRBJ2-7; a possible D gene is TRBD1 (5 bases). Germline CDR1 and CDR2: GTSNPN and SVGIG (reference sequence). The CDR3 has 15 amino acids. V lost 5 bases, J lost 3 bases, and 20 bases lay in between. The CDR3 DNA reads TGTGCCTGGGCCCATACAGGCCCTGGTATCTACGAGCAGTACTTC. It translates to CAWAHTGPGIYEQYF.

In its sample, this clone was seen a few times. This chain connects TRBV7-2 to TRBJ2-7; TRBD1 aligns across 8 bases. Trimming cost V 3 bases and J 0 bases; bases outside gene matches: 4. The V gene's germline CDR1 is SGHTA and CDR2 FQGNSA. The CDR3 totals 15 residues. The CDR3 region has the DNA TGTGCCAGCAGCTTCGGGACAGGTAACTCCTACGAGCAGTACTTC. Translation: CASSFGTGNSYEQYF.

This clone was observed a few times. In the same sample, other DNA sequences code for this CDR3. The chain joins TRBV7-6 to TRBJ1-3, with unresolved D. With 1 base removed from V and 4 bases from J, the gap between germline ends came to 8 bases. Germline loops: CDR1 SGHVS, CDR2 FNYEAQ. This CDR3 is built from 14 residues. The CDR3 DNA follows: TGTGCCAGCAGCTTAGACGCGGGGGGAAACACCATATATTTT. This sequence encodes CASSLDAGGNTIYF.

The V call is TRBV7-2, the J call TRBJ2-2; D is unresolved. CDR1 is SGHTA, CDR2 FQGNSA, per germline. Trimming took 3 bases from V and 7 from J, leaving 9 bases between them. This CDR3 has 13 amino acids. The CDR3 nucleotides are TGTGCCAGCAGCTTGGATCGTGGCGGGGAGCTGTTTTTT. This sequence encodes CASSLDRGGELFF.

The rearrangement joins TRBV6-5 to TRBJ1-1; a possible D gene is TRBD1 (5 bases). The V gene's germline CDR1 is MNHEY and CDR2 SVGAGI. V was clipped by 9 bases and J by 1 base, with 15 bases between them. This CDR3 contains 14 residues. Here the CDR3 reads CASQGVGGNTEAFF. For the CDR3, the DNA is TGTGCCAGTCAAGGGGTTGGGGGGAACACTGAAGCTTTCTTT.

The rearrangement links TRBV5-4 to TRBJ2-3; D might be TRBD1 (5 bases). This CDR3 contains 16 residues. The germline V gene has CDR1 SGHNT and CDR2 YYREEE (reference sequence). Trimming pared 4 bases from V and 4 bases from J, leaving 19 bases between. The CDR3 sequence is CASSPEVAGIADTQYF. In DNA form, the CDR3 reads TGTGCCAGCAGCCCCGAGGTGGCAGGGATTGCAGATACGCAGTATTTT. Looking up the rest from reference TRBV5-4 and TRBJ2-3 gives the full variable domain: ETGVTQSPTHLIKTRGQQVTLRCSSQSGHNTVSWYQQALGQGPQFIFQYYREEENGRGNFPPRFSGLQFPNYSSELNVNALELDDSALYLCASSPEVAGIADTQYFGPGTRLTVL.

Only a few counts were recorded for this clone. The chain employs TRBV6-6 and TRBJ2-7, with D unresolved. V lost 8 bases, J lost 2 bases, and 16 bases lay in between. CDR1 and CDR2 from the germline V gene are MNHNY and SVGAGI (reference sequence). The CDR3 length is 14 residues. The CDR3 loop is CASSTMGFTYEQYF. The CDR3 DNA reads as TGTGCCAGCTCGACGATGGGGTTCACCTACGAGCAGTACTTC.

This sequence joins TRBV6-6 and TRBJ1-1; D unclear. Trimming took off 6 bases at V and 0 bases at J, with 14 bases between the two ends. Germline V CDR1 and CDR2: MNHNY, SVGAGI (reference sequence). This CDR3 comprises 15 residues. CDR3 bases: TGTGCCAGCAGCCGCACCGCAACAGTGAACACTGAAGCTTTCTTT. Its translation is CASSRTATVNTEAFF.

This clone appeared a single time. V gene TRBV4-3 combines with J gene TRBJ1-6; no clear D gene. The CDR3 has 17 residues. CDR1 is LGHNA and CDR2 is YSLEER in the germline V gene. V was clipped by 0 bases and J by 0 bases, with 9 bases between them. CDR3 bases: TGCGCCAGCAGCCAAGATGGTTCGGTCTCCTATAATTCACCCCTCCACTTT. Protein: CASSQDGSVSYNSPLHF.

This clone was found a few times. The rearrangement joins TRBV7-2 to TRBJ2-1, with TRBD2 identical over 7 bases. Trimming took 4 bases from V and 0 from J; bases not matched to a gene: 12. The germline V gene encodes CDR1 SGHTA and CDR2 FQGNSA. This CDR3 comprises 18 residues. The CDR3, as DNA: TGTGCCAGCAGCTCCTGGTTGGGGGGGGGAAGCTCCTACAATGAGCAGTTCTTC. Amino acids: CASSSWLGGGSSYNEQFF. Full variable domain (missing parts from reference TRBV7-2 and TRBJ2-1): GAGVSQSPSNKVTEKGKDVELRCDPISGHTALYWYRQSLGQGLEFLIYFQGNSAPDKSGLPSDRFSAERTGGSVSTLTIQRTQQEDSAVYLCASSSWLGGGSSYNEQFFGPGTRLTVL.

The chain carries TRBV11-2 and TRBJ2-1, with TRBD1 as a possible D gene (6 bases). There are 13 residues in the CDR3. CDR1 is SGHAT and CDR2 is FQNNGV in the germline V gene. V lost 2 bases and J 7 bases, leaving 9 bases between the germline ends. As DNA, the CDR3 is TGTGCCAGCAGCTTAATAGGACAGAATGAGCAGTTCTTC. Its translation: CASSLIGQNEQFF.

The rearrangement uses TRBV11-2 and TRBJ1-4; a possible D gene is TRBD1 (5 bases). From germline, CDR1 is SGHAT and CDR2 FQNNGV. Trimming took 5 bases from V and 5 from J, leaving 18 bases between them. The CDR3 loop spans 16 amino acids. CDR3 sequence (DNA): TGTGCCAGCAGCGCTCGAAGACAGTCCAAAAATGAAAAACTGTTTTTT. Protein: CASSARRQSKNEKLFF.

The V call is TRBV5-1, the J call TRBJ2-2, with 8 bases matching TRBD1. The J segment lost 5 bases and the V segment lost 3 bases, leaving 12 bases of the junction unmatched. This CDR3 contains 17 residues. CDR1 SGHRS and CDR2 YFSETQ come from the germline V gene. The CDR3 loop is CASSSGQGFVWTGELFF. CDR3 coding DNA: TGCGCCAGCAGCTCCGGACAGGGTTTCGTGTGGACCGGGGAGCTGTTTTTT.

This clone was observed a few times. The DNA for the CDR3 is TGCGCCAGCAGCCTAACCGGGGGGGCAGGGGCAGATACGCAGTATTTT. Its protein is CASSLTGGAGADTQYF. The V gene is TRBV5-1, the J gene TRBJ2-3; 8 positions agree with TRBD2. With 4 bases clipped from V and 4 bases from J, the junction kept 11 bases outside the gene matches. The CDR3 covers 16 residues. Per the germline V gene, CDR1 is SGHRS and CDR2 is YFSETQ.